This T cell receptor beta chain was found in a study of cytomegalovirus exposure and HLA in healthy donors. Trimming removed 0 bases from V and 0 bases from J; junction bases left unmatched: 5. Germline lookup yields CDR1 LGHNA and CDR2 YNFKEQ. The CDR3 extends over 17 amino acids. Primers: 60 Vbeta forward and 13 Jbeta reverse. This table comes from immunoSEQ multiplex PCR, and its TCRdb copy is limited to in-frame clones, with some not included. The data contain over 150,000 clones, around 80% of them singletons. The sample consisted of PBMCs. J is TRBJ1-1 and V is TRBV4-2; 9 nucleotides line up with TRBD1. This clonotype originated in a man aged 30-40 years in good health and CMV-seropositive. The CDR3, as DNA: TGTGCCAGCAGCCAAGATACAGGACAGGGGATGAACACTGAAGCTTTCTTT. Its protein is CASSQDTGQGMNTEAFF.